This T cell receptor (beta chain) was observed in a study of T cells after posttransplantation cyclophosphamide. The CDR3 is 15 amino acids. Germline V lookup: CDR1 MDHEN, CDR2 SYDVKM. Trimming shortened V by 7 bases and J by 0 bases, and 12 bases separated the two germline ends. Libraries were prepared by immunoSEQ multiplex PCR; TCRdb keeps only in-frame clonotypes and omits some of them. The sample was found to contain 40,000 to 55,000 clones, and every one recurs. This clone has ten or more counts. The rearrangement uses TRBV28 and TRBJ2-2; the D gene is possibly TRBD1 (6 bases). The sequence derives from a man in his forties in good health, CMV-negative, and a related stem cell transplant donor. Material for sequencing was PBMCs. The CDR3: CASIGQPANTGELFF. The CDR3 DNA follows: TGTGCCAGCATTGGACAGCCCGCGAACACCGGGGAGCTGTTTTTT.